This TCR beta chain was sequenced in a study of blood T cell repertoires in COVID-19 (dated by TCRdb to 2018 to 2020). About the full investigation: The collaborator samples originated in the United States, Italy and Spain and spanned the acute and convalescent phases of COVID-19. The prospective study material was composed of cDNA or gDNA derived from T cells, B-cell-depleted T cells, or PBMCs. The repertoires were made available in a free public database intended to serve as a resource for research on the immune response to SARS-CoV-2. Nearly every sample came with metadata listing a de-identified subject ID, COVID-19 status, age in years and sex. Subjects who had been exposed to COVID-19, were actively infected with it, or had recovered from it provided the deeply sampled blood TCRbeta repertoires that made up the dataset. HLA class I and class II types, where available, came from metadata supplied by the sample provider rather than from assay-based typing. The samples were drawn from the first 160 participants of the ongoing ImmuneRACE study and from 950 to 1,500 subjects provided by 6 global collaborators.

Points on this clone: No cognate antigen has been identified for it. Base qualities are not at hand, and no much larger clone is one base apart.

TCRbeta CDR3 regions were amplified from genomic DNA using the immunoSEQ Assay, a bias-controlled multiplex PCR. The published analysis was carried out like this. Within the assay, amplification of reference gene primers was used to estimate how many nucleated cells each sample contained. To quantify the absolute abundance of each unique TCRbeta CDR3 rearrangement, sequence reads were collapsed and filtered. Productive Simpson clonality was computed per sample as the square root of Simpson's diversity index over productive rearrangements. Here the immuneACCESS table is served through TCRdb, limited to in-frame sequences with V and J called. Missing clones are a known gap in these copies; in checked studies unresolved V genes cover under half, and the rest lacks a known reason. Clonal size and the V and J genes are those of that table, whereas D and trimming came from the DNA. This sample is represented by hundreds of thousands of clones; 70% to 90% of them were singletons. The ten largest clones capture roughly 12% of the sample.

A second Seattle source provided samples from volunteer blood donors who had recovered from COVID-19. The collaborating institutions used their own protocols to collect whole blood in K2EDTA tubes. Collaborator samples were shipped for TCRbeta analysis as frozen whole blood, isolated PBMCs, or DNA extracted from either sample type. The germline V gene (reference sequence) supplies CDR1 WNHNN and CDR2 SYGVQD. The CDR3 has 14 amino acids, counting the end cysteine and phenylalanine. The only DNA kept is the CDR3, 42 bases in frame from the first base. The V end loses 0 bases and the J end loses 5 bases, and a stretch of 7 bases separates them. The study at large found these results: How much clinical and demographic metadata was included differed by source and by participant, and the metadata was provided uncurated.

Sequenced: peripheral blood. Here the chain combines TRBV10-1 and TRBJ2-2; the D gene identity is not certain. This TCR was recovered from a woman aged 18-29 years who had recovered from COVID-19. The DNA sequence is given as TGCGCCAGCAGTGAGTCAAGAGAGACCGGGGAGCTGTTTTTT. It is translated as CASSESRETGELFF.